This T cell receptor beta chain was recorded in a study of shared T cell receptors in the human thymus. The V gene's germline CDR1 is MDHEN and CDR2 SYDVKM. V lost 3 bases and J 0 bases, leaving 9 bases between the germline ends. The CDR3 has 15 amino acids. Sequencing was performed with immunoSEQ multiplex PCR; in TCRdb, only in-frame clones are kept and a portion is missing. The data contain 640,000 or so clones, more than 70% of them singletons. These data also formed part of another study, on human thymus T cells. As that study records: Each of the donors was a healthy Finnish infant who was undergoing open corrective cardiac surgery for congenital heart defects. Thymic repertoires from unrelated individuals overlapped highly, related research reported.

The sequencing sample was made of thymocytes. The chain joins TRBV28 to TRBJ1-5, with a possible D match to TRBD1 (5 bases). The receptor was derived from a boy less than two years old with a congenital heart defect. The CDR3, as DNA: TGTGCCAGCAGTTTTGTTAGGGGTAGCAATCAGCCCCAGCATTTT. It yields the protein CASSFVRGSNQPQHF. Looking up the rest from reference TRBV28 and TRBJ1-5 gives the full variable domain: DVKVTQSSRYLVKRTGEKVFLECVQDMDHENMFWYRQDPGLGLRLIYFSYDVKMKEKGDIPEGYSVSREKKERFSLILESASTNQTSMYLCASSFVRGSNQPQHFGDGTRLSIL.